This entry lists 32 T cell receptor beta chains sequenced from one sample in a study of T cell changes during pregnancy in multiple sclerosis (dated by TCRdb to between 2018 and 2021). Receptor libraries were prepared by the immunoSEQ multiplex PCR assay. The table was pulled from immuneACCESS by TCRdb, which kept in-frame rearrangements only. Such tables lose some clones; where checked, under half of the loss comes from unresolved V genes, and the rest has no known cause. This sample gives approximately 99,000 clones in total; 80% to 95% of them show up just once. Of the sample, less than 1% is held by the ten largest clones. The source material was peripheral blood, sampled after pregnancy. All receptors derive from a female donor with multiple sclerosis, enrolled in a pregnancy study.

The genes are TRBV5-1 and TRBJ2-3; the D gene is possibly TRBD1 (5 bases). Germline-derived CDR1 and CDR2 are SGHRS and YFSETQ. With 0 bases removed from V and 0 bases from J, the gap between germline ends came to 8 bases. The CDR3 is 15 amino acids. CDR3 loop: CASSLEQASTDTQYF. The CDR3, as DNA: TGCGCCAGCAGCTTGGAACAGGCCAGCACAGATACGCAGTATTTT.

The J gene is TRBJ2-7, the V gene TRBV27; tentatively, D is TRBD2 (6 bases). The CDR3 consists of 16 residues. Trimming took off 0 bases at V and 1 base at J, with 13 bases between the two ends. Germline V gene data show CDR1 as MNHEY and CDR2 as SMNVEV (reference sequence). CDR3: CASSLSGGVGSYEQYF. The DNA for the CDR3 is TGTGCCAGCAGTTTATCTGGAGGGGTGGGATCCTACGAGCAGTACTTC.

This clone was picked up one time. V usage is TRBV7-9 and J usage is TRBJ2-7, with a possible D match to TRBD1 (5 bases). Germline loops: CDR1 SEHNR, CDR2 FQNEAQ (reference sequence). Between the trimmed V and J ends, which lost 4 bases and 5 bases, there was a span of 18 bases. The CDR3 totals 15 residues. CDR3 sequence reads: CASSSLDSPSNEQYF. The CDR3 DNA follows: TGTGCCAGCAGCTCCCTCGACAGCCCATCTAACGAGCAGTACTTC. The complete variable domain, with remaining parts taken from reference TRBV7-9 and TRBJ2-7, reads DTGVSQNPRHKITKRGQNVTFRCDPISEHNRLYWYRQTLGQGPEFLTYFQNEAQLEKSRLLSDRFSAERPKGSFSTLEIQRTEQGDSAMYLCASSSLDSPSNEQYFGPGTRLTVT.

The CDR3 sequence: CAWSPPLGQAPRTYEQYF. The CDR3 DNA reads TGTGCCTGGAGTCCCCCACTAGGACAGGCCCCCCGAACCTACGAGCAGTACTTC. The rearrangement uses TRBV30 and TRBJ2-7; 7 nucleotides align to TRBD1. After removal of 2 bases from V and 2 bases from J, the junction contained 18 bases not matched to a gene. Germline V gene data show CDR1 as GTSNPN and CDR2 as SVGIG (reference sequence). The CDR3 has 18 residues.

This rearrangement joins TRBV6-6 to TRBJ1-2, with TRBD1 matching over 10 bases. The CDR3 has 14 residues. V lost 4 bases to trimming and J lost 7 bases; unmatched junction nucleotides: 6. Germline loops: CDR1 MNHNY, CDR2 SVGAGI (reference sequence). The CDR3 region has the DNA TGTGCCAGCAGTTTCGGGACAGGGGTAATTGGCTACACCTTC. Encoded protein: CASSFGTGVIGYTF.

The rearrangement joins TRBV13 to TRBJ2-7; TRBD2 might be the D (6 bases). This CDR3 is built from 13 residues. Trimming removed 7 bases at V and 9 bases at J, with 19 bases between. Germline CDR1 reads PRHDT; CDR2 reads FYEKMQ (reference sequence). The CDR3 loop reads CASNERTREMQYF. The DNA for the CDR3 is TGTGCCAGCAACGAAAGGACACGGGAGATGCAGTACTTC.

This chain connects TRBV4-2 to TRBJ2-1; TRBD2 aligns across 10 bases. The V gene's germline CDR1 is LGHNA and CDR2 YNFKEQ. Trimming removed 0 bases from V and 2 bases from J; junction bases left unmatched: 10. The CDR3 has 19 residues. CDR3 sequence reads: CASSQDVGSGRFTYNEQFF. In DNA form, the CDR3 reads TGTGCCAGCAGCCAAGATGTCGGTAGCGGGAGGTTCACCTACAATGAGCAGTTCTTC.

The chain has TRBV4-2 and TRBJ2-2, with D tentatively TRBD1 (5 bases). Deletions cut 0 bases from V and 5 bases from J, with 16 bases between. This CDR3 is built from 17 residues. Germline CDR1 reads LGHNA; CDR2 reads YNFKEQ. The CDR3 DNA reads as TGTGCCAGCAGCCAAGAACCCGTGCAGGGCACGACCGGGGAGCTGTTTTTT. Translating it yields CASSQEPVQGTTGELFF.

A note on this clone: One end of the junction varies from germline; a read error may be responsible. The chain has TRBV5-5 and TRBJ1-2; TRBD1 matches at 7 bases. CDR3 length: 14 residues. In germline, CDR1 is SGHKS, CDR2 YYEKEE (reference sequence). DNA of the CDR3: TGTGCCAGCAGCTTGGACAGGGGAGTTACTAGAGAGGACTTC. Translating it yields CASSLDRGVTREDF.

J is TRBJ2-7 and V is TRBV4-2; D may be TRBD1 (6 bases). This CDR3 spans 15 amino acids. With 0 bases removed from V and 3 bases from J, the gap between germline ends came to 12 bases. Germline-derived CDR1 and CDR2 are LGHNA and YNFKEQ. The CDR3 region is CASSQDPRGNYEQYF. For the CDR3, the DNA is TGTGCCAGCAGCCAAGACCCCAGGGGTAACTACGAGCAGTACTTC.

The genes are TRBV25-1 and TRBJ2-1; possibly TRBD1 for D (5 bases). CDR1 is MGHDK, CDR2 SYGVNS, per germline. This CDR3 is built from 16 residues. Trimming took 1 base from V and 5 from J, leaving 15 bases between them. CDR3 nucleotide sequence: TGTGCCAGCAGTGAATGGGGCCAGTCGGCCCACAATGAGCAGTTCTTC. This gives the protein CASSEWGQSAHNEQFF. Full variable domain (outside the CDR3, taken from reference TRBV25-1 and TRBJ2-1): EADIYQTPRYLVIGTGKKITLECSQTMGHDKMYWYQQDPGMELHLIHYSYGVNSTEKGDLSSESTVSRIRTEHFPLTLESARPSHTSQYLCASSEWGQSAHNEQFFGPGTRLTVL.

V gene TRBV9 combines with J gene TRBJ2-1; TRBD2 is a possible D gene (6 bases). Germline-derived CDR1 and CDR2 are SGDLS and YYNGEE. The CDR3 extends over 10 amino acids. Trimming removed 7 bases from V and 13 bases from J, with 12 bases in between. DNA of the CDR3: TGTGCCAGCGGAGGGGAGCCTCAGTTCTTC. The encoded protein is CASGGEPQFF.

J is TRBJ2-7 and V is TRBV18, with D tentatively TRBD1 (6 bases). The CDR3 extends over 13 amino acids. Germline V lookup: CDR1 KGHSH, CDR2 LQKENI. Trimming stripped 8 bases from V and 4 bases from J, with 15 bases between. CDR3: CASTLKQGYEQYF. The CDR3 DNA sequence: TGTGCCAGCACTTTAAAACAGGGATACGAGCAGTACTTC.

J is TRBJ2-3 and V is TRBV9; TRBD2 agrees at 13 bases. The CDR3 length is 17 residues. Germline V gene lookup returns CDR1 SGDLS and CDR2 YYNGEE. Germline trimming cut 4 bases from V and 5 bases from J; bases unmatched to any gene: 10. This CDR3 is CASSPGGTSGILDTQYF. As DNA, the CDR3 is TGTGCCAGCAGCCCAGGCGGGACTAGCGGGATTTTAGATACGCAGTATTTT.

The V gene is TRBV4-1, the J gene TRBJ2-3; possible D gene TRBD1, 5 bases. The CDR3 has 15 amino acids. The V gene lost 1 base and the J gene lost 4 bases, with 12 bases spanning the gap. Looked up from germline, CDR1 is MGHRA and CDR2 is YSYEKL. The chain's CDR3 is CASSQGEKGPDTQYF. The DNA for the CDR3 is TGCGCCAGCAGCCAAGGCGAGAAGGGGCCAGATACGCAGTATTTT.

The chain recombines TRBV11-3 with TRBJ2-7; 8 bases align to TRBD2. The CDR3 length is 17 residues. Germline V gene lookup returns CDR1 SGHNT and CDR2 YENEEA. V gave up 2 bases and J gave up 5 bases; unmatched junction bases: 14. In nucleotides, the CDR3 is TGTGCCAGCAGCTTACTTGGTCGAAGCGGGAGCACCAACGAGCAGTACTTC. The encoded protein is CASSLLGRSGSTNEQYF. Full variable domain (rest looked up from reference TRBV11-3 and TRBJ2-7): EAGVVQSPRYKIIEKKQPVAFWCNPISGHNTLYWYLQNLGQGPELLIRYENEEAVDDSQLPKDRFSAERLKGVDSTLKIQPAELGDSAVYLCASSLLGRSGSTNEQYFGPGTRLTVT.

In DNA, the CDR3 is TGTGCCAGCGGGACTATCGGACAGGGGGCATACACTGAAGCTTTCTTT. As protein: CASGTIGQGAYTEAFF. This chain joins TRBV5-6 and TRBJ1-1, with TRBD1 matching over 11 bases. CDR3 size: 16 residues. Germline CDR1 reads SGHDT; CDR2 reads YYEEEE. V lost 7 bases, J lost 3 bases, and 11 bases stayed unmatched.

This chain joins TRBV7-2 and TRBJ1-1, with 7 bases lining up with TRBD1. The CDR3 extends over 13 amino acids. Germline CDR1 is SGHTA and CDR2 is FQGNSA. V lost 4 bases to trimming and J lost 3 bases; unmatched junction nucleotides: 2. CDR3 nucleotide sequence: TGTGCCAGCAGCTGGGACAGTTACACTGAAGCTTTCTTT. Residues: CASSWDSYTEAFF. Based on the CDR3 plus reference TRBV7-2 and TRBJ1-1, the full variable domain is GAGVSQSPSNKVTEKGKDVELRCDPISGHTALYWYRQSLGQGLEFLIYFQGNSAPDKSGLPSDRFSAERTGGSVSTLTIQRTQQEDSAVYLCASSWDSYTEAFFGQGTRLTVV.

This chain joins TRBV19 and TRBJ2-7, with 11 bases aligning to TRBD1. CDR1 is LNHDA, CDR2 SQIVND, per germline (reference sequence). This CDR3 region has 16 residues. The V and J ends lost 3 bases and 2 bases, in that order; junction bases with no gene match: 6. Written as DNA, the CDR3 is TGTGCCAGTAGTATTCATCCGGGACAGGGGGCCTACGAGCAGTACTTC. This translates into CASSIHPGQGAYEQYF.

Here the CDR3 reads CASGGGGNTGELFF. The DNA of the CDR3 is TGTGCCAGCGGGGGCGGGGGAAACACCGGGGAGCTGTTTTTT. The rearrangement uses TRBV7-8 and TRBJ2-2; a possible D gene is TRBD2 (7 bases). Trimming took off 8 bases at V and 2 bases at J, with 12 bases between the two ends. CDR3 length equals 14 residues. The germline V gene has CDR1 SGHVS and CDR2 FQNEAQ.

The chain couples TRBV7-2 to TRBJ2-3; TRBD2 aligns across 8 bases. CDR1 and CDR2 from the germline V gene are SGHTA and FQGNSA. This CDR3 has 16 residues. V gave up 3 bases and J gave up 5 bases; unmatched junction bases: 10. Written as DNA, the CDR3 is TGTGCCAGCAGCTTTAACGGAGCGGGAGTTGGAGATACGCAGTATTTT. Translated, it gives CASSFNGAGVGDTQYF.

V and J are TRBV11-2 and TRBJ2-2; TRBD1 might be the D (5 bases). Germline-derived CDR1 and CDR2 are SGHAT and FQNNGV. This CDR3 is 12 amino acids long. Trimming pared 7 bases from V and 5 bases from J, leaving 8 bases between. CDR3 in DNA: TGTGCCAGCAAGACAGAGACCGGGGAGCTGTTTTTT. Encoded protein: CASKTETGELFF.

The chain couples TRBV19 to TRBJ2-7; 10 bases are shared with TRBD2. The germline gives CDR1 LNHDA, CDR2 SQIVND (reference sequence). The V and J ends lost 3 bases and 4 bases, in that order; junction bases with no gene match: 6. The CDR3 covers 15 residues. The CDR3 coding sequence is TGTGCCAGTAGTATGGGAGCGGGAGGGCCTTACGAGCAGTACTTC. It codes for CASSMGAGGPYEQYF.

The chain is built from TRBV5-6 and TRBJ2-1; 10 bases fit TRBD2. J lost 8 bases, V lost 3 bases, and 14 bases had no gene match. Germline CDR1 and CDR2: SGHDT and YYEEEE. The CDR3 length is 17 residues. The CDR3 is CASSSLNLLAGADEQFF. The CDR3 DNA reads TGTGCCAGCAGCTCCTTGAATCTTCTAGCGGGAGCGGATGAGCAGTTCTTC.

This clone was recorded a few times. The chain combines TRBV15 with TRBJ2-5, with 10 bases identical to TRBD2. The germline gives CDR1 LNHNV, CDR2 YYDKDF (reference sequence). This CDR3 spans 16 amino acids. With 1 base clipped from V and 0 bases from J, the junction kept 2 bases outside the gene matches. CDR3 residues: CATSRVSGRYQETQYF. The CDR3 coding sequence is TGTGCCACCAGCAGAGTTAGCGGGAGGTACCAAGAGACCCAGTACTTC.

The chain is built from TRBV7-3 and TRBJ2-1, with a tentative D call TRBD2 (6 bases). The germline gives CDR1 SGHTA, CDR2 FQGTGA. The length of the CDR3 is 15 residues. Trimming removed 1 base at V and 8 bases at J, with 15 bases between. This chain's CDR3 is CASSLRGGSAHEQFF. The CDR3, as DNA: TGTGCCAGCAGCTTAAGGGGAGGCTCAGCCCATGAGCAGTTCTTC.

The V gene is TRBV30, the J gene TRBJ2-1; no definite D call. V lost 1 base to trimming and J lost 0 bases, with 7 bases between them. Germline V gene lookup returns CDR1 GTSNPN and CDR2 SVGIG (reference sequence). This CDR3 has 14 amino acids. Here the CDR3 reads CAWSDLSSYNEQFF. CDR3 in DNA: TGTGCCTGGAGTGACCTGAGCTCCTACAATGAGCAGTTCTTC.

The V call is TRBV7-2, the J call TRBJ2-3; D is perhaps TRBD2 (6 bases). The germline V gene encodes CDR1 SGHTA and CDR2 FQGNSA. CDR3 length equals 15 residues. V was cut by 6 bases and J by 0 bases, with 13 bases left in between. The CDR3 DNA reads TGTGCCAGCAGGCCTAGACTAGGGAGCACAGATACGCAGTATTTT. Encoded protein: CASRPRLGSTDTQYF.

This clone was detected once. The genes are TRBV30 and TRBJ2-7, with D perhaps TRBD1 (5 bases). The CDR3 sequence is 13 residues long. Germline CDR1 GTSNPN, CDR2 SVGIG (reference sequence). V was trimmed by 6 bases and J by 7 bases, leaving 19 bases between them. The CDR3 reads CACHFDPNREQYF. The CDR3, as DNA: TGTGCCTGTCACTTCGACCCCAACAGGGAGCAGTACTTC.

This clone was seen just once. The chain has TRBV4-1 and TRBJ2-3, with TRBD2 matching 7 bases. The junction had 6 bases not matched to a gene; V was cut back by 4 bases and J by 2 bases. Germline CDR1 is MGHRA and CDR2 is YSYEKL. The CDR3 sequence is 15 residues long. CDR3 loop: CASSRAGLSTDTQYF. The CDR3 region has the DNA TGCGCCAGCAGCCGAGCGGGACTTTCCACAGATACGCAGTATTTT.

This chain's CDR3 is CASSLAPGDLKRGNTIYF. For the CDR3, the DNA is TGTGCCAGCAGCTTAGCACCGGGGGACCTCAAGAGAGGAAACACCATATATTTT. V and J are TRBV7-6 and TRBJ1-3, with D perhaps TRBD1 (5 bases). V lost 0 bases and J 4 bases, leaving 19 bases between the germline ends. The CDR3 spans 18 residues. Germline V gives CDR1 SGHVS, CDR2 FNYEAQ.

The chain links TRBV7-9 to TRBJ1-4; D not resolved. Trimming removed 4 bases from V and 0 bases from J, with 12 bases in between. The CDR3 sequence is 16 residues long. Germline V gives CDR1 SEHNR, CDR2 FQNEAQ (reference sequence). CDR3: CASSSFISTTNEKLFF. In nucleotides, the CDR3 is TGTGCCAGCAGCTCCTTCATCAGTACAACTAATGAAAAACTGTTTTTT.